Following are 7 T cell receptor beta chains from one sample sequenced in a study of blood T cell repertoires in COVID-19. Sequencing used immunoSEQ multiplex PCR; TCRdb keeps in-frame clones, though not all of them. The table has about 90,000 clones, less than 95% seen once. Sequenced material: peripheral blood. The origin of the receptors is a human donor with active COVID-19. The donor label of this sample is uncertain.

In its sample, this clone was seen once. This rearrangement joins TRBV9 to TRBJ1-4, with 9 bases aligning to TRBD1. In germline, CDR1 is SGDLS, CDR2 YYNGEE. The ends lost 0 bases at V and 8 bases at J; junction bases unmatched: 2. This CDR3 has 14 amino acids. The CDR3 DNA reads as TGTGCCAGCAGCGTAGACGGGACAGGGGAAAAACTGTTTTTT. Its protein product is CASSVDGTGEKLFF.

The rearrangement links TRBV5-1 to TRBJ2-1; maybe TRBD2 (6 bases). Germline assignment: CDR1 SGHRS and CDR2 YFSETQ. This CDR3 is 13 amino acids long. V lost 4 bases and J 9 bases, leaving 14 bases between the germline ends. CDR3 DNA sequence: TGCGCCAGCAGCCTAGCGCGGGGAGGTGAGCAGTTCTTC. Translated, it gives CASSLARGGEQFF.

This chain's CDR3 is CASSQEEGAYNEQFF. The CDR3 DNA reads as TGCGCCAGCAGCCAAGAGGAGGGAGCCTACAATGAGCAGTTCTTC. This chain uses TRBV4-1 with TRBJ2-1, with D tentatively TRBD2 (6 bases). The germline gives CDR1 MGHRA, CDR2 YSYEKL. The CDR3 spans 15 residues. With 0 bases removed from V and 2 bases from J, the gap between germline ends came to 8 bases.

CDR3 DNA: TGTGCCAGTAGCAGGAGGGGCCAAGAGACCCAGTACTTC. Protein product: CASSRRGQETQYF. The chain employs TRBV19 and TRBJ2-5; D might be TRBD2 (6 bases). V dropped 6 bases and J dropped 1 base, with 9 bases sitting between them. From germline, CDR1 is LNHDA and CDR2 SQIVND (reference sequence). This CDR3 is 13 amino acids long. Supplemented by reference TRBV19 and TRBJ2-5, the full variable domain reads DGGITQSPKYLFRKEGQNVTLSCEQNLNHDAMYWYRQDPGQGLRLIYYSQIVNDFQKGDIAEGYSVSREKKESFPLTVTSAQKNPTAFYLCASSRRGQETQYFGPGTRLLVL.

V gene TRBV7-9 combines with J gene TRBJ2-5; the match to TRBD1 covers 7 bases. Trimming removed 7 bases from V and 2 bases from J; junction bases left unmatched: 10. CDR3 size: 15 residues. The germline V gene encodes CDR1 SEHNR and CDR2 FQNEAQ (reference sequence). The CDR3 loop is CASNQFRTGQETQYF. The CDR3 DNA reads as TGTGCCAGCAACCAATTCAGGACAGGACAAGAGACCCAGTACTTC.

The chain links TRBV29-1 to TRBJ1-2; D is possibly TRBD1 (6 bases). The V and J ends lost 7 bases and 4 bases respectively, with 16 bases between them. The CDR3 length is 13 residues. Germline values: CDR1 SQVTM, CDR2 ANQGSEA. The CDR3 region is CSALVDSPYGYTF. The CDR3 DNA reads TGCAGCGCCCTCGTGGACAGCCCCTATGGCTACACCTTC.

This chain links TRBV5-1 with TRBJ2-4, with D perhaps matching TRBD2 (7 bases). The germline V gene encodes CDR1 SGHRS and CDR2 YFSETQ. CDR3 length: 13 amino acids. The V and J ends lost 7 bases and 16 bases respectively, with 24 bases between them. CDR3 residues: CASCRWSGDTFYF. In nucleotides, the CDR3 is TGCGCCAGCTGCCGGTGGAGCGGGGACACCTTTTACTTC.